This entry lists 11 T cell receptor beta chains sequenced from one sample in a study of vaccination and CD4 T cells after COVID-19. Oncomine TCR Beta short-read sequencing was applied to DNA from cultured CD4+ T cells. MiXCR, run by TCRdb on the PCR reads, gives a single entry per CDR3 protein. The repertoire holds thousands of distinct CDR3 sequences, with roughly 34% as singletons. Their specific antigens are unknown. Treatment given: roughly ten-day PBMC culture with coronavirus spike peptide pools or control peptides (ViraFEST assay). Unexposed donor CD4+ T cells predated the COVID-19 pandemic, collected 2011-2018. Material: CD4+ T cells from blood, cultured in vitro. All receptors derive from a human donor in good health.

This clonotype was observed a handful of times. This chain links TRBV6-1 with TRBJ1-6; no firm D call. From germline, CDR1 is MNHNS and CDR2 SASEGT. V was shortened by 5 bases and J by 10 bases, with 9 bases between the two germline ends. The CDR3 length is 12 residues. In DNA form, the CDR3 reads TGTGCCAGCAGTCAGACCTGGTCACCCCTCCACTTT. Residues: CASSQTWSPLHF.

The chain employs TRBV2 and TRBJ2-3, with 11 bases lining up with TRBD2. V gave up 6 bases and J gave up 1 base; unmatched junction bases: 3. Germline V gene data show CDR1 as SNHLY and CDR2 as FYNNEI. CDR3 length equals 15 residues. CDR3 amino acids: CASRISGGGTDTQYF. In DNA, the CDR3 is TGTGCCAGCAGAATTAGCGGGGGGGGCACAGATACGCAGTATTTT.

Concerning this clonotype: The germline gene is not matched at one end of the junction; a read error may be the cause. The chain joins TRBV7-7 to TRBJ2-5; 8 nucleotides line up with TRBD2. CDR3 length: 16 residues. Germline V gene data show CDR1 as SSHAT and CDR2 as FNYEAQ (reference sequence). The CDR3 region has the DNA TGTGCTAGCAGCTTAGGCAGCGGGGGTTCCCAAGAGACCCAGTACTTC. Translated, it gives CASSLGSGGSQETQYF.

This clonotype has more than one count but fewer than ten. J is TRBJ1-5 and V is TRBV7-2; no definite D call. The CDR3 length is 13 residues. CDR1 SGHTA and CDR2 FQGNSA come from the germline V gene. This CDR3 is CVKTSGSNQPQHF. CDR3 nucleotides: TGTGTTAAAACTTCGGGCAGCAATCAGCCCCAGCATTTT. Full variable domain (remainder filled in from reference TRBV7-2 and TRBJ1-5): GAGVSQSPSNKVTEKGKDVELRCDPISGHTALYWYRQSLGQGLEFLIYFQGNSAPDKSGLPSDRFSAERTGGSVSTLTIQRTQQEDSAVYLCVKTSGSNQPQHFGDGTRLSIL.

This clonotype is medium-sized in the sample. This rearrangement joins TRBV6-1 to TRBJ2-7; 8 nucleotides match TRBD1. Germline V gives CDR1 MNHNS, CDR2 SASEGT. The CDR3 loop spans 15 amino acids. The V segment lost 6 bases and the J segment 4 bases; nucleotides outside the gene matches: 11. The CDR3, as DNA: TGTGCCAGCAGGCCCGGGACAGGAGGAATTTACGAGCAGTACTTC. Its translation is CASRPGTGGIYEQYF.

The genes are TRBV12-3 or TRBV12-4 and TRBJ2-5; tentatively, D is TRBD2 (6 bases). Trimming removed 4 bases from V and 5 bases from J, with 11 bases in between. CDR3 length equals 13 residues. CDR3 coding DNA: TGTGCCAGCAGTTGGTCGGGAGAGGAGACCCAGTACTTC. Amino acids: CASSWSGEETQYF.

This clonotype was seen only a few times. The chain employs TRBV20-1 and TRBJ1-2, with a weak D call TRBD1 (5 bases). The CDR3 covers 17 residues. Between the trimmed V and J ends, which lost 0 bases and 1 base, there was a span of 18 bases. Germline V CDR1 and CDR2: DFQATT, SNEGSKA (reference sequence). CDR3 sequence: CSARDGAGTHLNYGYTF. DNA for the CDR3: TGCAGTGCTAGAGATGGGGCCGGGACCCACCTTAACTATGGCTACACCTTC.

This clonotype appeared a few times. The chain joins TRBV10-2 to TRBJ1-1; D is uncertain. V was cut by 10 bases and J by 7 bases, with 25 bases left in between. The CDR3 consists of 15 residues. Looked up from germline, CDR1 is WSHSY and CDR2 is SAAADI. The CDR3: CATTTGQVNPLEAFF. The CDR3 DNA reads TGCGCCACAACTACCGGGCAGGTGAACCCCCTTGAAGCTTTCTTT.

This clonotype was picked up a small number of times. The chain is built from TRBV18 and TRBJ1-5, with unresolved D. V was trimmed by 4 bases and J by 0 bases, leaving 4 bases between them. The CDR3 length is 13 residues. Germline V lookup: CDR1 KGHSH, CDR2 LQKENI. CDR3 sequence: CASSQNSNQPQHF. CDR3 DNA sequence: TGTGCCAGCTCACAGAATAGCAATCAGCCCCAGCATTTT.

The chain carries TRBV5-1 and TRBJ2-5, with 7 bases aligning to TRBD2. This CDR3 comprises 16 residues. Germline CDR1 and CDR2: SGHRS and YFSETQ. After removal of 7 bases from V and 2 bases from J, the junction contained 14 bases not matched to a gene. CDR3: CASLGWASGDQETQYF. CDR3 coding DNA: TGCGCCAGCCTTGGATGGGCTAGCGGCGATCAAGAGACCCAGTACTTC.

This clonotype was seen a handful of times. This chain connects TRBV6-5 to TRBJ1-2; a possible D gene is TRBD1 (5 bases). CDR1 and CDR2 from the germline V gene are MNHEY and SVGAGI. V gave up 4 bases and J gave up 2 bases, with 20 bases separating them. There are 17 residues in the CDR3. The CDR3 sequence is CASSSPAGYSSNYGYTF. The CDR3 DNA reads TGTGCCAGCAGTTCCCCTGCAGGGTACAGCAGCAACTATGGCTACACCTTC.